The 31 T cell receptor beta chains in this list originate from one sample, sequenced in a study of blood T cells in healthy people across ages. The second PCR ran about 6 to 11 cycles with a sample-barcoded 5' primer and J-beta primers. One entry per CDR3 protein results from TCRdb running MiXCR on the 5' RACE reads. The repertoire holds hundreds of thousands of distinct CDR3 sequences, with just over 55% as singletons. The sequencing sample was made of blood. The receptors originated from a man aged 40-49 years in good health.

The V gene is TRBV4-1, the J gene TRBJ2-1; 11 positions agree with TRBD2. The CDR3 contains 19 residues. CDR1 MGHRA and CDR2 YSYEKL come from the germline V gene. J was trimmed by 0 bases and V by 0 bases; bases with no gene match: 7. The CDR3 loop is CASSQDLAGGASSYNEQFF. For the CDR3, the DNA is TGCGCCAGCAGCCAAGATTTAGCGGGGGGGGCAAGCTCCTACAATGAGCAGTTCTTC.

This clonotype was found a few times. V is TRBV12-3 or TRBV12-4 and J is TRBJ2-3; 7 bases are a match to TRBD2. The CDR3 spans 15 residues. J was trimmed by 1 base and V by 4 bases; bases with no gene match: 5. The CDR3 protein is CASSWTGGGTDTQYF. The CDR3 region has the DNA TGTGCCAGCAGTTGGACGGGGGGTGGCACAGATACGCAGTATTTT.

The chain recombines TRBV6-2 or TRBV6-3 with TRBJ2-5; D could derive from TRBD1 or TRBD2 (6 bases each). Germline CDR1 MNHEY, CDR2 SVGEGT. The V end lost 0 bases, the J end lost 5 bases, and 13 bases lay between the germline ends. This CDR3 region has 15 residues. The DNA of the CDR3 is TGTGCCAGCAGTTACTCGACCGGGGGCTCGGAGACCCAGTACTTC. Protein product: CASSYSTGGSETQYF.

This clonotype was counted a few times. The CDR3 sequence: CASSQEDRLMDTQYF. The CDR3 DNA follows: TGTGCCAGCAGCCAAGAGGACAGACTAATGGATACGCAGTATTTT. J is TRBJ2-3 and V is TRBV14, with D possibly TRBD1 on 6 matching bases. V was shortened by 0 bases and J by 6 bases, with 13 bases between the two germline ends. Germline V lookup: CDR1 SGHDN, CDR2 FVKESK. This CDR3 contains 15 residues.

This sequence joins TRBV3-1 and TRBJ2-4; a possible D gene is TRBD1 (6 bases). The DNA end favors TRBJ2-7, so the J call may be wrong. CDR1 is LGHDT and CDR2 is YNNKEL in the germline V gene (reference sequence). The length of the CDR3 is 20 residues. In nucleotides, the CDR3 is TGTGCCAGCAGCCTTAAGCGATGGGGGCTCTCAACGAACAAACACTACGAGCAGTACTTC. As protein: CASSLKRWGLSTNKHYEQYF.

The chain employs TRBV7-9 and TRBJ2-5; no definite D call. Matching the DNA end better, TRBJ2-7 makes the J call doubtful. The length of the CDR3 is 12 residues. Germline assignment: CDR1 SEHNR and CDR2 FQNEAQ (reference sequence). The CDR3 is CASSKRTDEQYF. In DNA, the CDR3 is TGTGCCAGCAGTAAAAGAACGGACGAGCAGTACTTC.

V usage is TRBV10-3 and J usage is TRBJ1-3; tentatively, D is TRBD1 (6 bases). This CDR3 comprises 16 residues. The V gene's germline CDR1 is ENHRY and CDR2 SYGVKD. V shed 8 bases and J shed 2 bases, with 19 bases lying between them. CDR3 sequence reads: CAIDRGRLSTGNTIYF. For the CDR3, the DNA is TGTGCCATCGACCGGGGGCGGTTGAGTACTGGAAACACCATATATTTT.

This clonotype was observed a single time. DNA of the CDR3: TGTGCGACCCGGGCCGGGGCCCAGGCCCCAGAGACCCAGTACTTC. This encodes CATRAGAQAPETQYF. The gene calls are TRBV2 and TRBJ2-5; D is tentatively TRBD1 or TRBD2 (5 bases each). The CDR3 runs to 15 residues. The germline CDR1 and CDR2 sequences are SNHLY and FYNNEI.

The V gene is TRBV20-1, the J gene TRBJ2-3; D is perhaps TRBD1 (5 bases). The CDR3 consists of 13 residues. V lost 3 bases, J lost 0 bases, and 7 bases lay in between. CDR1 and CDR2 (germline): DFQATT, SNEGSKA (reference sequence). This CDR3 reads CSARTASTDTQYF. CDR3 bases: TGCAGTGCTAGGACAGCCAGCACAGATACGCAGTATTTT.

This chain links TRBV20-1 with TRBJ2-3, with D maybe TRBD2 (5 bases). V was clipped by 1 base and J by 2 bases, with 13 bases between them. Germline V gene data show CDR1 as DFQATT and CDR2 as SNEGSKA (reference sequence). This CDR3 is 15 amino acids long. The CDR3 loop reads CSARVIPGDTDTQYF. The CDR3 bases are TGCAGTGCTAGAGTCATCCCCGGGGACACAGATACGCAGTATTTT.

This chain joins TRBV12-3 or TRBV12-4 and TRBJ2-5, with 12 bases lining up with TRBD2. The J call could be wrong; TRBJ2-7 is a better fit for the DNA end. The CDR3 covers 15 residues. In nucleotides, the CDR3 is TGTGCCAGCAGCTCGCTGACTAGCGGGAGCACCGAGCAGTACTTC. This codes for CASSSLTSGSTEQYF.

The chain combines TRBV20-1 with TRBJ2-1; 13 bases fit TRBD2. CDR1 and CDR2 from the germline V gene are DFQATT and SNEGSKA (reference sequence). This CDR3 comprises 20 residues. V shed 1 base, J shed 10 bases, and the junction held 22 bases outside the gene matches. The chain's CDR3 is CSARVYASGTSGAPLGEQFF. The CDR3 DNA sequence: TGCAGTGCTAGAGTATATGCATCCGGGACTAGCGGGGCACCCCTGGGGGAGCAGTTCTTC.

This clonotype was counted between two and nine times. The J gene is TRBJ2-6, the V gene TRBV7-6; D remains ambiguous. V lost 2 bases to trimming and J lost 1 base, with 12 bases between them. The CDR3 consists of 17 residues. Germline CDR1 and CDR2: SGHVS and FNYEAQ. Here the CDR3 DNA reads TGTGCCAGCAGCTTAACCCCCATAGGATCTGGGGCCAACGTCCTGACTTTC. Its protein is CASSLTPIGSGANVLTF.

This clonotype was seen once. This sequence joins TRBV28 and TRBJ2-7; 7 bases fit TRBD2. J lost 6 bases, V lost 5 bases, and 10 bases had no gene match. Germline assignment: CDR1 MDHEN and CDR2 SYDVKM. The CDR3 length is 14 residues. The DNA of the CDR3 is TGTGCCAGCAGTCTCCCGGGACTATCGGGCGAGCAGTACTTC. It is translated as CASSLPGLSGEQYF.

The DNA for the CDR3 is TGTGCCAGCAGCTTACAGGGGCAAAATTCACCCCTCCACTTT. Its protein is CASSLQGQNSPLHF. The gene calls are TRBV7-2 and TRBJ1-6, with a possible D match to TRBD1 (6 bases). The germline V and J ends were trimmed by 2 bases and 7 bases, with 9 bases remaining between them. This CDR3 contains 14 residues. Germline V gene data show CDR1 as SGHTA and CDR2 as FQGNSA.

For the CDR3, the DNA is TGTGCCAGCAGCTTAGCGACAGATTTGAACACTGAAGCTTTCTTT. It yields the protein CASSLATDLNTEAFF. The chain is built from TRBV7-3 and TRBJ1-1; a possible D gene is TRBD1 (5 bases). Trimming removed 2 bases at V and 0 bases at J, with 10 bases between. This CDR3 has 15 residues. CDR1 is SGHTA, CDR2 FQGTGA, per germline.

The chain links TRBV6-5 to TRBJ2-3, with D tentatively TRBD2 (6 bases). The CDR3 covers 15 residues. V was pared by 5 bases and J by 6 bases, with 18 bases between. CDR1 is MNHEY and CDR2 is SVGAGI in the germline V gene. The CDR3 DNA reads TGTGCCAGCAGTAACGGGCAGACGACTAGGGATACGCAGTATTTT. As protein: CASSNGQTTRDTQYF.

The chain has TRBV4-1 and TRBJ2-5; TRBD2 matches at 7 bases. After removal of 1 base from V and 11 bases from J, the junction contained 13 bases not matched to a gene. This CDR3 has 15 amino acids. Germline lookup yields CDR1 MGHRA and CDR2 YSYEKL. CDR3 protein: CASSQGDSREWGQYF. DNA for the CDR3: TGCGCCAGCAGCCAAGGTGACTCGCGGGAGTGGGGGCAGTACTTC.

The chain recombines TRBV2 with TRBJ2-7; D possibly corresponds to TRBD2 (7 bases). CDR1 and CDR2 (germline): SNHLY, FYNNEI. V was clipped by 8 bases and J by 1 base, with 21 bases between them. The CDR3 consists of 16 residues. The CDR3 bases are TGTGCCAGCCAACGACCGGGACGGGGGGCTTCCTACGAGCAGTACTTC. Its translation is CASQRPGRGASYEQYF.

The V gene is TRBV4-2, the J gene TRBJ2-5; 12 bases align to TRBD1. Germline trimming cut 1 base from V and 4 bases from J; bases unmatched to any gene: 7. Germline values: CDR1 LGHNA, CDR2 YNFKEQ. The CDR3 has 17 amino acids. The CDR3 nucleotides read TGTGCCAGCAGCCAAGTCGCGGGACAGGGGGCGCGAGAGACCCAGTACTTC. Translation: CASSQVAGQGARETQYF.

CDR3 protein: CASSYSRTSGDTDTQYF. In nucleotides, the CDR3 is TGTGCCAGCAGTTACTCCCGGACTAGCGGGGACACAGATACGCAGTATTTT. This rearrangement joins TRBV6-2 or TRBV6-3 to TRBJ2-3, with 12 bases lining up with TRBD2. The germline V gene encodes CDR1 MNHEY and CDR2 SVGEGT. CDR3 size: 17 residues. V gave up 0 bases and J gave up 2 bases; unmatched junction bases: 3.

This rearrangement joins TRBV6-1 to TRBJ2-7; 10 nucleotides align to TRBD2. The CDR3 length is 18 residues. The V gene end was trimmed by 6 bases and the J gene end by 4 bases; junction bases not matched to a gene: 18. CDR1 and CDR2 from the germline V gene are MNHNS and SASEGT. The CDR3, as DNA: TGTGCCAGCAGACGACCCTCCTCTCATCTAGCGGGGGCTTACGAGCAGTACTTC. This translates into CASRRPSSHLAGAYEQYF.

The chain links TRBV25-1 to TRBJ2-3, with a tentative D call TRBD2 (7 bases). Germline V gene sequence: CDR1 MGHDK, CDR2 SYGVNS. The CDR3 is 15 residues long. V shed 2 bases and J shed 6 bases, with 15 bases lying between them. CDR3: CASSELGGAGDTQYF. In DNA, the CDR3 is TGTGCCAGCAGTGAACTGGGGGGGGCCGGCGATACGCAGTATTTT.

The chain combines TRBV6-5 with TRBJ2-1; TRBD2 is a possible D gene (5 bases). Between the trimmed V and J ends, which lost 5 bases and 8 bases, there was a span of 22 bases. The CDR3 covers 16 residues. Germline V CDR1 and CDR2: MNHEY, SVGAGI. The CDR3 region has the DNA TGTGCCAGCAGTCTCAACAGCCGAGTGGCGGGCGATGAGCAGTTCTTC. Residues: CASSLNSRVAGDEQFF.

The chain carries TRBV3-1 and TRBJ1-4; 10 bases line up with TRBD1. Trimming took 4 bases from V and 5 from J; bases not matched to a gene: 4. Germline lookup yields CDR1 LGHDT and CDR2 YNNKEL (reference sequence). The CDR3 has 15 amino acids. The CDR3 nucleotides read TGTGCCAGCAGCCGCATGGGACAGGGGAATGAAAAACTGTTTTTT. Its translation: CASSRMGQGNEKLFF.

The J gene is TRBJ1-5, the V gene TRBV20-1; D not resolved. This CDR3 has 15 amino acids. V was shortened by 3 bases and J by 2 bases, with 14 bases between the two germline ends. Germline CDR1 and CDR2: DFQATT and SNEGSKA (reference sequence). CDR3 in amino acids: CSARETRFGNQPQHF. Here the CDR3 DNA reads TGCAGTGCTAGGGAGACAAGATTTGGCAATCAGCCCCAGCATTTT.

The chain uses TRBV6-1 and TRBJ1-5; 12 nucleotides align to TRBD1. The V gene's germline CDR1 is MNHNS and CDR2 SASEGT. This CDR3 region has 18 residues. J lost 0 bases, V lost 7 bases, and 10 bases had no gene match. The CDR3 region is CASKAGTGGAGSNQPQHF. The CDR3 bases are TGTGCCAGCAAAGCCGGGACAGGGGGCGCGGGTAGCAATCAGCCCCAGCATTTT.

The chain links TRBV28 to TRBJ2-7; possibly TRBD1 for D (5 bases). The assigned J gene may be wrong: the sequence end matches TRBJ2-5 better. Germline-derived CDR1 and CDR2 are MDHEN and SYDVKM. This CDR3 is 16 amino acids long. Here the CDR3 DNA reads TGTGCCAGCACCTACCTCTCTGGGGCCTCCCAAGAGACCCAGTACTTC. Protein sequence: CASTYLSGASQETQYF.

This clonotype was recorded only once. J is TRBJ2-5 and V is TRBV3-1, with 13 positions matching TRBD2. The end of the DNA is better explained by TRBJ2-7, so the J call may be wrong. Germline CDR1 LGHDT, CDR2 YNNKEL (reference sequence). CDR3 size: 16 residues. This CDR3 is CASSWTSGRGTYEQYF. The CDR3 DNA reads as TGTGCCAGCAGCTGGACTAGCGGGAGAGGTACCTACGAGCAGTACTTC.

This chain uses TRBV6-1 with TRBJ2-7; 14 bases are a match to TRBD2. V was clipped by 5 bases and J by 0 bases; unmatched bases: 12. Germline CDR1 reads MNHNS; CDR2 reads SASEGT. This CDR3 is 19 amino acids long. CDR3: CASSQPGTSGSRSSYEQYF. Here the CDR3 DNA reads TGTGCCAGCAGTCAACCCGGGACTAGCGGGAGTAGGAGCTCCTACGAGCAGTACTTC.

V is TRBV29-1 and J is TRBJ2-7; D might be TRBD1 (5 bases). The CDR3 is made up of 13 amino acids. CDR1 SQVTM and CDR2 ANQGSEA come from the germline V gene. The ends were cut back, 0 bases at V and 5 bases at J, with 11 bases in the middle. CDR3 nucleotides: TGCAGCGTTGAAGATCCAAGACAGAACGAGCAGTACTTC. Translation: CSVEDPRQNEQYF.